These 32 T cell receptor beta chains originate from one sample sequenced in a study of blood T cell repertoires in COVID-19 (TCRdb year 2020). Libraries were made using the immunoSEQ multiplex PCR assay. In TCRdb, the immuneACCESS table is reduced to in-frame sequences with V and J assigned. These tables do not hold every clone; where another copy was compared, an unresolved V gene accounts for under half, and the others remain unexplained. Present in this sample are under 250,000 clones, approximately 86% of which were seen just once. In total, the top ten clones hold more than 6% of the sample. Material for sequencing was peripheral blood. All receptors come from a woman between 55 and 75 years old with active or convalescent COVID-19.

The CDR3 bases are TGTGCCAGCAGTAGTGGACTAGCGGGAGGGCCGGGGCAAGAGACCCAGTACTTC. Protein: CASSSGLAGGPGQETQYF. J is TRBJ2-5 and V is TRBV2; the match to TRBD2 covers 15 bases. Losses at the gene ends were 5 bases for V and 2 bases for J; bases not matched to a gene: 9. The CDR3 loop spans 18 amino acids. Germline V CDR1 and CDR2: SNHLY, FYNNEI.

The CDR3 spells CASSLELGPNNEQFF. CDR3 sequence (DNA): TGTGCCAGCAGCTTAGAACTGGGGCCCAACAATGAGCAGTTCTTC. V gene TRBV7-2 combines with J gene TRBJ2-1; a weak D match, TRBD1 (5 bases). This CDR3 has 15 residues. V was clipped by 1 base and J by 5 bases, with 12 bases between them. Per the germline V gene, CDR1 is SGHTA and CDR2 is FQGNSA.

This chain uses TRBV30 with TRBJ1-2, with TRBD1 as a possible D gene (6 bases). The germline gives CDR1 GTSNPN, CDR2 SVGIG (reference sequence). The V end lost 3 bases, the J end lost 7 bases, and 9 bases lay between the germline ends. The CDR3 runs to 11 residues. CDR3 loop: CAWRQGTGYTF. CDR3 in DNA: TGTGCCTGGAGACAGGGAACTGGCTACACCTTC.

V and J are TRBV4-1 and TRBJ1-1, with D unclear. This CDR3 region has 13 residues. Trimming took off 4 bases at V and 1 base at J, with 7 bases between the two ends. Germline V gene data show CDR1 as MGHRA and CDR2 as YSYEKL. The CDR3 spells CASSRTWNTEAFF. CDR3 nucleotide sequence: TGCGCCAGCAGCCGAACATGGAACACTGAAGCTTTCTTT.

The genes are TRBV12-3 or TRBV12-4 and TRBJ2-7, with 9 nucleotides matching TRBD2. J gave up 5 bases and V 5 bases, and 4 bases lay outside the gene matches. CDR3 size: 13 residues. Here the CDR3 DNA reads TGTGCCAGCAGTCGGACTAGCGAAGACGAGCAGTACTTC. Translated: CASSRTSEDEQYF.

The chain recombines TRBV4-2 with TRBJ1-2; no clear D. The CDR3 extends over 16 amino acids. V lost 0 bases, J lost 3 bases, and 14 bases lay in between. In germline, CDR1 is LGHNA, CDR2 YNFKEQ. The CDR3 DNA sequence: TGTGCCAGCAGCCAAGAGGCGGGCAGAGTGGACTATGGCTACACCTTC. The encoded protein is CASSQEAGRVDYGYTF.

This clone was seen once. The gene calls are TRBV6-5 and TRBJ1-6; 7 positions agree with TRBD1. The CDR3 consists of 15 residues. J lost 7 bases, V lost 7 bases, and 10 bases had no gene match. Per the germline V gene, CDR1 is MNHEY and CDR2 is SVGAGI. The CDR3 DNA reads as TGTGCCAGCACTCCGGTCCGGGACAGCAATTCACCCCTCCACTTT. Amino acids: CASTPVRDSNSPLHF.

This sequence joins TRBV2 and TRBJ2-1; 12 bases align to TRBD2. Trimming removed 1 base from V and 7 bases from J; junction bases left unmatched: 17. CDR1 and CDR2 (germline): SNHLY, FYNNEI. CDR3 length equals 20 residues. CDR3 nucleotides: TGTGCCAGCAGTGAAGAGAGGACTAGCGGGGTGGGGATCTCGGGGAATGAGCAGTTCTTC. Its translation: CASSEERTSGVGISGNEQFF.

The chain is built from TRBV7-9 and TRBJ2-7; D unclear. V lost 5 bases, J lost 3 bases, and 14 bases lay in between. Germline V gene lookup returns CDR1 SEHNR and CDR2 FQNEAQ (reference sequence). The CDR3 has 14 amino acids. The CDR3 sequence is CASSPSATGYEQYF. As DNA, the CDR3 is TGTGCCAGCAGCCCTTCCGCGACGGGCTACGAGCAGTACTTC.

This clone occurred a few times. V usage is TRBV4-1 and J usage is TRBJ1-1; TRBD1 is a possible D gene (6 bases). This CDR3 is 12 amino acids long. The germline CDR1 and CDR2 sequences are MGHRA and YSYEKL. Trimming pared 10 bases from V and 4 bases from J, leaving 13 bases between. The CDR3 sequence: CATGTSFTEAFF. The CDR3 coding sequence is TGCGCCACCGGGACATCATTCACTGAAGCTTTCTTT.

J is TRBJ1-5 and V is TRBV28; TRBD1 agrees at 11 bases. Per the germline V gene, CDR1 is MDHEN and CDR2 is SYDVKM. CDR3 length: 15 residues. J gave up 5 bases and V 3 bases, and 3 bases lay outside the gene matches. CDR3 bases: TGTGCCAGCAGTTTCCGGACAGGGGGCCATCAGCCCCAGCATTTT. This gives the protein CASSFRTGGHQPQHF.

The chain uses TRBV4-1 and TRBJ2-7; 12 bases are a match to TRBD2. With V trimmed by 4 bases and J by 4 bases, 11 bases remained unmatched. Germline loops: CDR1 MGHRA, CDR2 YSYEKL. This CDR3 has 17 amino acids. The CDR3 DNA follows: TGCGCCAGCAGCCTAACCCAGGCGACTAGCGGGAGATACGAGCAGTACTTC. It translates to CASSLTQATSGRYEQYF.

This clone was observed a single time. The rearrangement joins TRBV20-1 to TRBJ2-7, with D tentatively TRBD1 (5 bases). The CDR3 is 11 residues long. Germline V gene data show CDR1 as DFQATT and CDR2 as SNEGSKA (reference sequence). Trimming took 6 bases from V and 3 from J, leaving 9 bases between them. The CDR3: CSARRGYEQYF. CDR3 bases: TGCAGTGCGAGAAGGGGCTACGAGCAGTACTTC.

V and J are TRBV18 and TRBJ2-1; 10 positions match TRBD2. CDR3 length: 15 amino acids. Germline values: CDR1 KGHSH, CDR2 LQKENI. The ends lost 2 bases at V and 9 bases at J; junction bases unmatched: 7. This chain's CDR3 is CASSPSASGSVEQFF. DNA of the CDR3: TGTGCCAGCTCACCATCGGCTAGCGGGAGTGTTGAGCAGTTCTTC.

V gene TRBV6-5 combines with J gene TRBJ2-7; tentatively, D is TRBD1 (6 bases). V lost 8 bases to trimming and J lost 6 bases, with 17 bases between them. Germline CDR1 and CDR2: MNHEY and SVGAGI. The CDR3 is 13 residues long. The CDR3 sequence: CASGRGHQGEQYV. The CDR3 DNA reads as TGTGCCAGCGGCCGGGGACATCAGGGCGAGCAGTACGTC.

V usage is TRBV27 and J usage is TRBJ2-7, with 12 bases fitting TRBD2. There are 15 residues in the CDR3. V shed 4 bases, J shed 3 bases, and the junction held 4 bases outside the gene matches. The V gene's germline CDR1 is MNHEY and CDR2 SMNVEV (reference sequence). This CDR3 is CASSSVGLAGYEQYF. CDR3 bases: TGTGCCAGCAGTTCCGTGGGACTAGCGGGCTACGAGCAGTACTTC.

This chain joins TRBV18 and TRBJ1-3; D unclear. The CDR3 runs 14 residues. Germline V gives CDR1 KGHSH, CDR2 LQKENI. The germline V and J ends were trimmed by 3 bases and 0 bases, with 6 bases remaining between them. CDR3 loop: CASSPNYSGNTIYF. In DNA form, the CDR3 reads TGTGCCAGCTCACCGAACTACTCTGGAAACACCATATATTTT.

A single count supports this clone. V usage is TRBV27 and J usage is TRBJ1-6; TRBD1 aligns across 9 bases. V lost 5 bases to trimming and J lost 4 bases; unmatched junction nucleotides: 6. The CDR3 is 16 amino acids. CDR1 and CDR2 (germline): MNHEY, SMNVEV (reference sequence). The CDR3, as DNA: TGTGCCAGCAGTCCCTGGACAGGGGCGTATAATTCACCCCTCCACTTT. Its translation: CASSPWTGAYNSPLHF.

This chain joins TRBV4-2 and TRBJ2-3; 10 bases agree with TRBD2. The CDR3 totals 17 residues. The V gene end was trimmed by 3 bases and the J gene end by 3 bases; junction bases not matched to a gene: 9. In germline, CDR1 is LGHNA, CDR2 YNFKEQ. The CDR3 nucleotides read TGTGCCAGCAGCCAGCGGCTAGCGGGGGAGGCAACAGATACGCAGTATTTT. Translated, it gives CASSQRLAGEATDTQYF.

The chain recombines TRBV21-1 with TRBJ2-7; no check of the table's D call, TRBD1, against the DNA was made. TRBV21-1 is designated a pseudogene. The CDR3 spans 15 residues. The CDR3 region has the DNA TGTGCCAGCAGCATAACCTTGGGACAGGGGGACGAGCAGTACGTC. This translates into CASSITLGQGDEQYV.

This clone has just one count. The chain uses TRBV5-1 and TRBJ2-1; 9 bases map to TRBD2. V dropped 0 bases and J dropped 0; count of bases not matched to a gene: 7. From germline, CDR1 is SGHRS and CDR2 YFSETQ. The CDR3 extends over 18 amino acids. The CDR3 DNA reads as TGCGCCAGCAGCTTGGGGTCTAGCGGGGTGCCCTCCTACAATGAGCAGTTCTTC. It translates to CASSLGSSGVPSYNEQFF.

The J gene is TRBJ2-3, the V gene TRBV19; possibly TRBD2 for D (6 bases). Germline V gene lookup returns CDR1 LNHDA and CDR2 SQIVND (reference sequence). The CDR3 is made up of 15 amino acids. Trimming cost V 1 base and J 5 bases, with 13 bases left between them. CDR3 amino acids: CASSIAGRGGDTQYF. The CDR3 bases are TGTGCCAGTAGTATAGCCGGACGGGGAGGAGATACGCAGTATTTT.

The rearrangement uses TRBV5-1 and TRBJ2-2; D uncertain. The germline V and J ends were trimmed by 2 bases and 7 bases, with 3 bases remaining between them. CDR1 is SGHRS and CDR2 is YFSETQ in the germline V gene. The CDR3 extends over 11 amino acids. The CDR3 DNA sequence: TGCGCCAGCAGCTTCGGCGGGGAGCTGTTTTTT. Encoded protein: CASSFGGELFF.

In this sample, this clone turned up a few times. CDR3 sequence: CASSQTPLRTGRTDTQYF. CDR3 bases: TGTGCCAGTAGTCAAACCCCGCTCCGGACAGGGAGAACAGATACGCAGTATTTT. The V gene is TRBV19, the J gene TRBJ2-3, with 8 nucleotides matching TRBD1. Germline CDR1 reads LNHDA; CDR2 reads SQIVND (reference sequence). After removal of 5 bases from V and 3 bases from J, the junction contained 16 bases not matched to a gene. This CDR3 is 18 amino acids long.

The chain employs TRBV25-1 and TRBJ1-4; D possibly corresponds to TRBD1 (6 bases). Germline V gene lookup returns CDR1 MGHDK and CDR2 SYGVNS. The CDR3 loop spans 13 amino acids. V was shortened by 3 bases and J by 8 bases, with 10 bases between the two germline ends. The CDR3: CASSEQGREKLFF. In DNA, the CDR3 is TGTGCCAGCAGTGAGCAGGGGCGGGAAAAACTGTTTTTT.

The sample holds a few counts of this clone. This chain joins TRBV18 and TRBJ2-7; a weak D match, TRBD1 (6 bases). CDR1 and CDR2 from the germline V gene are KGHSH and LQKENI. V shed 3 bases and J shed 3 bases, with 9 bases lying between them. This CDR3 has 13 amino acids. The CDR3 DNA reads TGTGCCAGCTCACCGGACAGTAACTACGAGCAGTACGTC. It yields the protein CASSPDSNYEQYV.

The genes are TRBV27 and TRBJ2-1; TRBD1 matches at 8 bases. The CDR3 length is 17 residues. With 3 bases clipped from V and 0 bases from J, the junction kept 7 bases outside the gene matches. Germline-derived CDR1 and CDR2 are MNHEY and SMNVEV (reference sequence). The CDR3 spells CASSLPIQGGSYNEQFF. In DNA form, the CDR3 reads TGTGCCAGCAGTTTGCCTATACAGGGGGGCTCCTACAATGAGCAGTTCTTC.

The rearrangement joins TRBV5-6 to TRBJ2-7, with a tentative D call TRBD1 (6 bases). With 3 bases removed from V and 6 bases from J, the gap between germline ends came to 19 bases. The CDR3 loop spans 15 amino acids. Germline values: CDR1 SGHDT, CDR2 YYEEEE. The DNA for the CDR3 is TGTGCCAGCAGCTCGGGACAAAGGTATCTCTTCGAGCAGTACTTC. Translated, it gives CASSSGQRYLFEQYF.

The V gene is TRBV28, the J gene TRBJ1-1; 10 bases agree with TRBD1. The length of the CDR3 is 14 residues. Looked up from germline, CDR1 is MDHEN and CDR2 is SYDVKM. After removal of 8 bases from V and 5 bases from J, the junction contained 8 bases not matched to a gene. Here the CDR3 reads CASLTGGLGTEAFF. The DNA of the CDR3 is TGTGCCAGCTTGACAGGGGGCTTGGGAACTGAAGCTTTCTTT.

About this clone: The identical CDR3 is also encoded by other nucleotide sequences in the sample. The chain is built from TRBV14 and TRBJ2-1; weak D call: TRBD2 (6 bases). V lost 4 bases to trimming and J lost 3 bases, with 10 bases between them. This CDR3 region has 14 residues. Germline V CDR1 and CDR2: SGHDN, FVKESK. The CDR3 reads CASSLSGIYNEQFF. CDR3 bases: TGTGCCAGCAGCCTTAGCGGTATCTACAATGAGCAGTTCTTC.

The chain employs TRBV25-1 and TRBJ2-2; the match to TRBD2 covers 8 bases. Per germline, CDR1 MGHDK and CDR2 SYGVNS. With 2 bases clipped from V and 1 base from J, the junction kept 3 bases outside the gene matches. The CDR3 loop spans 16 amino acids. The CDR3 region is CASSEQAGGNTGELFF. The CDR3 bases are TGTGCCAGCAGTGAACAGGCGGGGGGGAACACCGGGGAGCTGTTTTTT.

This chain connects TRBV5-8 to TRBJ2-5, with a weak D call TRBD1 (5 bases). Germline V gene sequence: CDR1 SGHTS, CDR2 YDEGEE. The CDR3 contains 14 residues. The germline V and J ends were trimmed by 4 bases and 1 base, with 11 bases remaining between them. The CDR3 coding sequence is TGTGCCAGCAGCACCCGGACAATCCAAGAGACCCAGTACTTC. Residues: CASSTRTIQETQYF.